This T cell receptor beta chain was recorded in a study of T cells after somatic rescue of genetic block. Per germline, CDR1 MNHNY and CDR2 SVGAGI (reference sequence). This CDR3 is 14 amino acids long. Trimming pared 6 bases from V and 11 bases from J, leaving 20 bases between. Sequenced by immunoSEQ multiplex PCR; TCRdb stores in-frame clones only, minus some. The table lists tens of thousands of clones, 92% of them singletons. The sample was peripheral blood mononuclear cells (PBMCs). V gene TRBV6-6 combines with J gene TRBJ1-5; the D gene is possibly TRBD1 (5 bases). This TCR was recovered from a man aged 35-49 years. CDR3 amino acids: CASRTRGGDVAQHF. CDR3 nucleotides: TGTGCCAGCAGAACGCGGGGCGGGGATGTGGCCCAGCATTTT.